This TCR beta chain was profiled in a study of blood T cell repertoires in COVID-19. Study-wide context: Acute and convalescent COVID-19 samples came from the United States, Italy and Spain. The cDNA or gDNA used as material had been derived from T cells, B-cell-depleted T cells, or PBMCs.

As originally analysed: Amplification of reference gene primers provided the estimated nucleated cell counts. The table came from immunoSEQ multiplex PCR; TCRdb's copy has only in-frame clones and leaves some out. The V and J calls and clone size were taken over from that table, and D and trimming were inferred from the DNA. The repertoire holds roughly 70,000 clones, with around 92% as singletons. V was clipped by 0 bases and J by 10 bases, with 9 bases between them. Germline V gene sequence: CDR1 GTSNPN, CDR2 SVGIG (reference sequence). CDR3 length: 12 amino acids. The chain combines TRBV30 with TRBJ1-4; D perhaps matches TRBD1 (5 bases). Sequenced sample: peripheral blood. The clonotype comes from a human donor with active COVID-19. The donor label of this sample is uncertain. The CDR3 spells CAWSVQGGKLFF. The CDR3 coding sequence is TGTGCCTGGAGTGTCCAGGGAGGAAAACTGTTTTTT.